This note documents a single TCR beta chain sequence. What it binds is not known. These data belong to a study of PD-L1 blockade in urothelial cancer. The V and J ends lost 4 bases and 1 base, in that order; junction bases with no gene match: 11. CDR3 size: 16 residues. Per the germline V gene, CDR1 is SGDLS and CDR2 is YYNGEE. Study results and limitations: Better survival was predicted when blood TCR clonality before treatment fell below the median.

The repertoire was sequenced with immunoSEQ multiplex PCR; TCRdb's copy has only in-frame clones and lacks some. The table has 45,000 to 50,000 clones, approximately 89% seen once. This specimen consisted of PBMCs, obtained around atezolizumab (anti-PD-L1) treatment. The chain recombines TRBV9 with TRBJ2-7, with 7 bases that match TRBD2. The sequence was obtained from a man older than 75 with urothelial cancer. The CDR3 sequence is CASSSSGASGSYEQYF. For the CDR3, the DNA is TGTGCCAGCAGCTCCAGTGGGGCTAGCGGATCCTACGAGCAGTACTTC.